The 30 T cell receptor beta chains below all came from one sample that was sequenced in a study of blood T cell repertoires in COVID-19. Libraries were prepared by immunoSEQ multiplex PCR; TCRdb keeps only in-frame clonotypes and omits some of them. Of approximately 310,000 clones listed, around 87% were seen once; the top ten hold around 8%. The sample comprised peripheral blood. The receptors derive from a woman in her 50s who had recovered from COVID-19.

This clone was seen just once. The V call is TRBV28, the J call TRBJ2-7; possibly TRBD2 for D (7 bases). CDR1 is MDHEN and CDR2 is SYDVKM in the germline V gene. The CDR3 spans 15 residues. V gave up 3 bases and J gave up 6 bases, with 18 bases separating them. In nucleotides, the CDR3 is TGTGCCAGCAGTTTGGCGGGGGCCCAGTTCGGCGAGCAGTACTTC. It translates to CASSLAGAQFGEQYF.

V usage is TRBV5-1 and J usage is TRBJ1-1, with D possibly matching TRBD1 (6 bases). Germline V gives CDR1 SGHRS, CDR2 YFSETQ. This CDR3 spans 15 amino acids. V gave up 4 bases and J gave up 4 bases, with 17 bases separating them. The CDR3 sequence: CASSPGTVGATEAFF. The CDR3 region has the DNA TGCGCCAGCAGCCCGGGCACGGTGGGGGCCACTGAAGCTTTCTTT.

The chain is built from TRBV9 and TRBJ2-3; D remains unclear. This CDR3 is 14 amino acids long. The germline gives CDR1 SGDLS, CDR2 YYNGEE. Trimming shortened V by 4 bases and J by 7 bases, and 16 bases separated the two germline ends. CDR3 loop: CASSKPVGSNTQYF. CDR3 DNA sequence: TGTGCCAGCAGCAAACCTGTGGGCAGCAATACGCAGTATTTT.

V is TRBV7-2 and J is TRBJ1-2; D gene unclear. CDR3 length: 13 amino acids. Germline loops: CDR1 SGHTA, CDR2 FQGNSA. Trimming left V 3 bases short and J 4 bases short, with 9 bases between. DNA of the CDR3: TGTGCCAGCAGCTTTGCAAGCTTCTATGGCTACACCTTC. Its translation: CASSFASFYGYTF.

The chain carries TRBV6-1 and TRBJ2-5, with a tentative D call TRBD2 (6 bases). Per germline, CDR1 MNHNS and CDR2 SASEGT. The V end was cut by 0 bases, the J end by 4 bases, with 12 bases between. The CDR3 extends over 15 amino acids. The CDR3 is CASSEAGGIRETQYF. The CDR3 DNA is TGTGCCAGCAGTGAAGCCGGCGGGATAAGAGAGACCCAGTACTTC.

This chain links TRBV6-5 with TRBJ1-3; TRBD1 agrees at 7 bases. V dropped 5 bases and J dropped 2; count of bases not matched to a gene: 6. This CDR3 contains 15 residues. Germline-derived CDR1 and CDR2 are MNHEY and SVGAGI. CDR3 loop: CASSPNRGTGNTIYF. The DNA for the CDR3 is TGTGCCAGCAGTCCAAACAGGGGAACTGGAAACACCATATATTTT.

The V gene is TRBV5-4, the J gene TRBJ1-4; tentatively, D is TRBD1 (6 bases). The CDR3 is made up of 14 amino acids. Germline CDR1 SGHNT, CDR2 YYREEE (reference sequence). The V and J ends lost 0 bases and 7 bases respectively, with 10 bases between them. CDR3 nucleotide sequence: TGTGCCAGCAGCTTGGAACAGGGCCGTGAAAAACTGTTTTTT. Its protein is CASSLEQGREKLFF.

The chain is built from TRBV2 and TRBJ2-6; perhaps TRBD1 as D (6 bases). Trimming took off 6 bases at V and 0 bases at J, with 12 bases between the two ends. This CDR3 contains 16 residues. Germline assignment: CDR1 SNHLY and CDR2 FYNNEI. CDR3 protein: CASRRTELSGANVLTF. For the CDR3, the DNA is TGTGCCAGCAGGCGGACAGAGCTCTCTGGGGCCAACGTCCTGACTTTC.

The chain carries TRBV6-5 and TRBJ1-1; D remains ambiguous. V lost 6 bases to trimming and J lost 0 bases, with 8 bases between them. CDR3 length equals 13 residues. Germline V gene data show CDR1 as MNHEY and CDR2 as SVGAGI. The CDR3 nucleotides read TGTGCCAGCAGCATCCAGATGAACACTGAAGCTTTCTTT. This gives the protein CASSIQMNTEAFF.

The J gene is TRBJ2-5, the V gene TRBV3-1 (or the pseudogene TRBV3-2); D is possibly TRBD2 (6 bases). Looked up from germline, CDR1 is LGHDT and CDR2 is YNNKEL (reference sequence). This CDR3 spans 16 amino acids. Trimming stripped 1 base from V and 7 bases from J, with 19 bases between. CDR3 amino acids: CASSQGLPPAGGTQYF. CDR3 in DNA: TGTGCCAGCAGCCAAGGGTTGCCCCCCGCCGGGGGGACCCAGTACTTC.

The genes are TRBV4-1 and TRBJ1-6; no clear D gene. Germline values: CDR1 MGHRA, CDR2 YSYEKL. V was pared by 0 bases and J by 7 bases, with 4 bases between. There are 13 residues in the CDR3. The CDR3 spells CASSQESNSPLHF. The CDR3 bases are TGCGCCAGCAGCCAAGAATCAAATTCACCCCTCCACTTT.

The chain links TRBV20-1 to TRBJ1-2, with D perhaps matching TRBD1 (6 bases). Trimming pared 5 bases from V and 8 bases from J, leaving 12 bases between. Germline CDR1 reads DFQATT; CDR2 reads SNEGSKA (reference sequence). This CDR3 comprises 11 residues. CDR3 region: CSAVRGYGYTF. Here the CDR3 DNA reads TGCAGTGCTGTCAGGGGATACGGCTACACCTTC.

This clone was observed a few times. This chain links TRBV30 with TRBJ2-7; D remains ambiguous. Germline V gene lookup returns CDR1 GTSNPN and CDR2 SVGIG (reference sequence). The length of the CDR3 is 14 residues. V dropped 4 bases and J dropped 3 bases, with 16 bases sitting between them. The CDR3 DNA is TGTGCCTGGAATTCTGGCACAGCTGTCTACGAGCAGTACTTC. Translating gives CAWNSGTAVYEQYF.

This clone was seen just once. The CDR3 carries no conserved terminal phenylalanine or tryptophan, so it likely arises from a read error. The DNA is omitted, as the CDR3 cannot be located on it reliably, and the CDR3 follows TCRdb's listing. The chain employs TRBV20-1 and TRBJ1-1. Both ends counted, the CDR3 spans 8 residues. From germline, CDR1 is DFQATT and CDR2 SNEGSKA (reference sequence). The CDR3 is CSAQSGPV.

The chain is built from TRBV4-1 and TRBJ1-4; D gene uncertain. The CDR3 is 16 amino acids. Deletions cut 1 base from V and 3 bases from J, with 12 bases between. In germline, CDR1 is MGHRA, CDR2 YSYEKL. The CDR3 reads CASSQAAVFANEKLFF. The DNA of the CDR3 is TGCGCCAGCAGCCAAGCGGCGGTTTTTGCTAATGAAAAACTGTTTTTT.

DNA for the CDR3: TGTGCCAGCAGTCCTGACAGGGCTCGGGGGGCTTTCTTT. This translates into CASSPDRARGAFF. J is TRBJ1-1 and V is TRBV6-5; 7 bases agree with TRBD1. This CDR3 has 13 residues. The V and J ends lost 5 bases and 11 bases, in that order; junction bases with no gene match: 11. Germline V gene lookup returns CDR1 MNHEY and CDR2 SVGAGI.

This chain uses TRBV14 with TRBJ2-1; 10 bases line up with TRBD2. With 4 bases clipped from V and 4 bases from J, the junction kept 1 base outside the gene matches. Looked up from germline, CDR1 is SGHDN and CDR2 is FVKESK. CDR3 length equals 14 residues. This CDR3 reads CASSLSGGYNEQFF. The CDR3 nucleotides read TGTGCCAGCAGCCTTAGCGGGGGGTACAATGAGCAGTTCTTC.

The V gene is TRBV18, the J gene TRBJ1-2, with no clear D. Germline CDR1 and CDR2: KGHSH and LQKENI. The CDR3 consists of 13 residues. V shed 2 bases and J shed 2 bases, with 6 bases lying between them. The CDR3 bases are TGTGCCAGCTCACCAGGGGAGAACTATGGCTACACCTTC. This translates into CASSPGENYGYTF.

This chain joins TRBV5-1 and TRBJ2-2, with TRBD2 identical over 13 bases. After removal of 4 bases from V and 5 bases from J, the junction contained 5 bases not matched to a gene. The germline V gene has CDR1 SGHRS and CDR2 YFSETQ. CDR3 length: 16 amino acids. CDR3 in amino acids: CASSLGLAGETGELFF. The CDR3 DNA is TGCGCCAGCAGCCTTGGACTAGCGGGAGAAACCGGGGAGCTGTTTTTT.

The CDR3 DNA sequence: TGTGCCAGCAGCCGCCAGCTAGTTAACTATGGCTACACCTTC. It codes for CASSRQLVNYGYTF. The chain uses TRBV7-9 and TRBJ1-2; D gene ambiguous. V was clipped by 5 bases and J by 1 base, with 11 bases between them. Germline-derived CDR1 and CDR2 are SEHNR and FQNEAQ (reference sequence). There are 14 residues in the CDR3.

This clone was counted once. The chain combines TRBV28 with TRBJ2-2, with D maybe TRBD1 (6 bases). This CDR3 is built from 14 residues. Trimming pared 5 bases from V and 1 base from J, leaving 8 bases between. Germline loops: CDR1 MDHEN, CDR2 SYDVKM. The CDR3 sequence: CASSDRLNTGELFF. For the CDR3, the DNA is TGTGCCAGCAGTGACAGGTTGAACACCGGGGAGCTGTTTTTT.

This clone occurred once. This chain links TRBV4-3 with TRBJ1-2; TRBD1 aligns across 8 bases. The CDR3 runs to 17 residues. The germline CDR1 and CDR2 sequences are LGHNA and YSLEER. V shed 0 bases and J 4 bases; nucleotides not matched to a gene: 10. CDR3 bases: TGCGCCAGCAGCCAAGAATTTTTGCCAGGGGGCCTCTATGGCTACACCTTC. It yields the protein CASSQEFLPGGLYGYTF.

The chain uses TRBV5-1 and TRBJ2-5; the D is unclear. The CDR3 length is 13 residues. Germline values: CDR1 SGHRS, CDR2 YFSETQ. V was shortened by 3 bases and J by 4 bases, with 10 bases between the two germline ends. This CDR3 is CASSSRVAETQYF. For the CDR3, the DNA is TGCGCCAGCAGCTCCCGGGTGGCAGAGACCCAGTACTTC.

This clone was detected only a few times. The V and J genes are TRBV7-2 and TRBJ1-5; D remains unclear. Trimming left V 0 bases short and J 4 bases short, with 10 bases between. This CDR3 is built from 15 residues. From germline, CDR1 is SGHTA and CDR2 FQGNSA. The CDR3 DNA follows: TGTGCCAGCAGCTTAGCAACGGCCGGGAATCAGCCCCAGCATTTT. Its translation is CASSLATAGNQPQHF. Full variable domain (missing parts from reference TRBV7-2 and TRBJ1-5): GAGVSQSPSNKVTEKGKDVELRCDPISGHTALYWYRQSLGQGLEFLIYFQGNSAPDKSGLPSDRFSAERTGGSVSTLTIQRTQQEDSAVYLCASSLATAGNQPQHFGDGTRLSIL.

V and J are TRBV7-3 and TRBJ2-5; possible D gene TRBD1, 6 bases. There are 13 residues in the CDR3. CDR1 and CDR2 from the germline V gene are SGHTA and FQGTGA. Trimming shortened V by 5 bases and J by 4 bases, and 11 bases separated the two germline ends. The CDR3 region is CASSPTRGETQYF. CDR3 DNA: TGTGCCAGCAGCCCGACCAGGGGAGAGACCCAGTACTTC.

This clone appeared a few times. The chain joins TRBV11-3 to TRBJ2-2; possibly TRBD2 for D (5 bases). CDR3 size: 14 residues. Germline-derived CDR1 and CDR2 are SGHNT and YENEEA. Between the trimmed V and J ends, which lost 5 bases and 5 bases, there was a span of 12 bases. Written as DNA, the CDR3 is TGTGCCAGCAGCCGTAGTTCGGGGACCGGGGAGCTGTTTTTT. This sequence encodes CASSRSSGTGELFF.

V is TRBV10-3 and J is TRBJ2-1; 15 bases map to TRBD2. Losses at the gene ends were 6 bases for V and 8 bases for J; bases not matched to a gene: 8. The CDR3 loop spans 16 amino acids. Germline lookup yields CDR1 ENHRY and CDR2 SYGVKD. CDR3 DNA: TGTGCCATCAGGGCCGGGACTAGCGGGAGGAGCTATGAGCAGTTCTTC. Its translation is CAIRAGTSGRSYEQFF.

The rearrangement uses TRBV9 and TRBJ2-6, with D hard to call. V was shortened by 0 bases and J by 0 bases, with 4 bases between the two germline ends. Looked up from germline, CDR1 is SGDLS and CDR2 is YYNGEE. The CDR3 runs to 15 residues. DNA for the CDR3: TGTGCCAGCAGCGTAGGCGGCTCTGGGGCCAACGTCCTGACTTTC. This translates into CASSVGGSGANVLTF. The complete variable domain, with remaining parts taken from reference TRBV9 and TRBJ2-6, reads DSGVTQTPKHLITATGQRVTLRCSPRSGDLSVYWYQQSLDQGLQFLIQYYNGEERAKGNILERFSAQQFPDLHSELNLSSLELGDSALYFCASSVGGSGANVLTFGAGSRLTVL.

This clone was seen a handful of times. CDR3 nucleotide sequence: TGTGCCAGCAGCTCCGGCCGACTCGGCTACGAGCAGTACTTC. Protein product: CASSSGRLGYEQYF. V is TRBV7-9 and J is TRBJ2-7; D not certain. Germline CDR1 reads SEHNR; CDR2 reads FQNEAQ (reference sequence). There are 14 residues in the CDR3. V dropped 4 bases and J dropped 3 bases, with 13 bases sitting between them.

This chain connects TRBV28 to TRBJ1-2; TRBD1 is a possible D gene (5 bases). CDR3 length: 13 amino acids. From germline, CDR1 is MDHEN and CDR2 SYDVKM. Trimming pared 6 bases from V and 4 bases from J, leaving 12 bases between. The CDR3 loop is CASRPGGLYGYTF. The CDR3 DNA reads TGTGCCAGCAGGCCGGGGGGACTCTATGGCTACACCTTC.